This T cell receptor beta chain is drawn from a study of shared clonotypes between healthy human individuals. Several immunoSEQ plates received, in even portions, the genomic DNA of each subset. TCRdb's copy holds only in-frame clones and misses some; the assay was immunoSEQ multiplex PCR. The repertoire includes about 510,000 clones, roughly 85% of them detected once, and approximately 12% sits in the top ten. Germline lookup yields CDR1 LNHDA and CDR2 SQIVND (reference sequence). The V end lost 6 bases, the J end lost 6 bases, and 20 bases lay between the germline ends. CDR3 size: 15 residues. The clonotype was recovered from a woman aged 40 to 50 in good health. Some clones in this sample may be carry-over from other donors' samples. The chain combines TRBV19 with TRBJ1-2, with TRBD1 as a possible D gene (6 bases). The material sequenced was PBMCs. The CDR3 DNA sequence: TGTGCCAGTAGCCAGAGGAGAGCCGGGGACAATGGCTACACCTTC. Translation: CASSQRRAGDNGYTF.